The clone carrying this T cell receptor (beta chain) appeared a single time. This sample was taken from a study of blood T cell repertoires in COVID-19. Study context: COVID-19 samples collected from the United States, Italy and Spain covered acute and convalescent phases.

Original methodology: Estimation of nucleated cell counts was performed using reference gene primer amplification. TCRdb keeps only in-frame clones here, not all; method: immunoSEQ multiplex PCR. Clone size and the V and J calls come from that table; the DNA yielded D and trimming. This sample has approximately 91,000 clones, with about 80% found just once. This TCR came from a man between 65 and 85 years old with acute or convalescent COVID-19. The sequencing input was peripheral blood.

The CDR3 here is CATSRGQGEETQYF. CDR3 in DNA: TGTGCCACCAGCCGCGGACAGGGGGAAGAGACCCAGTACTTC. This chain uses TRBV15 with TRBJ2-5, with 10 bases lining up with TRBD1. The V segment lost 5 bases and the J segment 3 bases; nucleotides outside the gene matches: 3. The CDR3 runs to 14 residues. The germline CDR1 and CDR2 sequences are LNHNV and YYDKDF (reference sequence).